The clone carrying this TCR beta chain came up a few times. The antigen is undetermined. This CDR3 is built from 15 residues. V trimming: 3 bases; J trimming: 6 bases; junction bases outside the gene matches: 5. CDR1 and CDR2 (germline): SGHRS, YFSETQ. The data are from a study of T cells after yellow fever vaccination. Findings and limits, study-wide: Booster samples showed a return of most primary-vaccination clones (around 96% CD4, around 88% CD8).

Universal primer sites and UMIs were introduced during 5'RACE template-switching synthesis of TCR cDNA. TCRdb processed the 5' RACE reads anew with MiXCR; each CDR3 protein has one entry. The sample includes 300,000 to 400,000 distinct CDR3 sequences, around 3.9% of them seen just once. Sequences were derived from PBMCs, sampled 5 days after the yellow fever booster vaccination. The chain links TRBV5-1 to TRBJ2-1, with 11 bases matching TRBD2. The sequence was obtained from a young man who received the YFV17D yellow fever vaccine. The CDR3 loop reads CASSYSGGAVNEQFF. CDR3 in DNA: TGCGCCAGCAGCTATAGCGGGGGGGCCGTCAATGAGCAGTTCTTC.